Reported below is one TCR beta chain. No antigen is known for it. V was shortened by 7 bases and J by 2 bases, with 15 bases between the two germline ends. In germline, CDR1 is LGHNA, CDR2 YSLEER. The CDR3 sequence is 15 residues long. Samples underwent the assay at deep level. Once extracted for a subset, genomic DNA was divided evenly among several immunoSEQ plates. Assay: immunoSEQ multiplex PCR; the TCRdb copy retains only in-frame clones and omits some. The data contain roughly 2.1 million clones, approximately 94% of them singletons. The data derive from a study of shared clonotypes between healthy human individuals. Findings and limits, study-wide: As a rule, naive subsets had a larger estimated richness than memory subsets. Sharing of clonotypes among donors was expected to vary with sequencing depth.

Naive CD8 populations comprised CD45RO-negative cells positively selected for CCR7, excluding terminally differentiated effector memory CD45RA+ cells. This sequence originates from a man aged 18 to 35 in good health. Some clones in this sample may be carry-over from other donors' samples. This rearrangement joins TRBV4-3 to TRBJ2-1; perhaps TRBD2 as D (5 bases). The sample taken for sequencing was naive CD8+ T cells from PBMCs. The CDR3 region is CASTANVRAYNEQFF. CDR3 nucleotides: TGCGCCAGCACCGCGAATGTGAGGGCCTACAATGAGCAGTTCTTC.